Each of the 7 T cell receptor beta chains below was sequenced from the same sample in a study of cytomegalovirus exposure and HLA in healthy donors. Vbeta (60) and Jbeta (13) primers were used in the PCR. Sequenced by immunoSEQ multiplex PCR; TCRdb stores in-frame clones only, minus some. The top ten clones hold 2.8% of a sample with over 150,000 clones, approximately 74% of them seen once. Sequencing used PBMCs. Source of these receptors: a woman aged 30 to 39 in good health and CMV-seronegative.

The chain has TRBV21-1 and TRBJ2-6; the table calls TRBD1, which could not be checked here. TRBV21-1 is termed a pseudogene. This CDR3 has 20 amino acids. In nucleotides, the CDR3 is TGTGCCAGCAGCAAAGACCAACACCGGACAGGAAGCTCTGGGGCCAACGTCCTGACTTTC. It is translated as CASSKDQHRTGSSGANVLTF.

The V call is TRBV6-5, the J call TRBJ1-2, with D possibly being TRBD1 (5 bases). This CDR3 is built from 15 residues. From germline, CDR1 is MNHEY and CDR2 SVGAGI. The V gene lost 2 bases and the J gene lost 3 bases, with 13 bases spanning the gap. This CDR3 reads CASSYGGARDYGYTF. CDR3 coding DNA: TGTGCCAGCAGTTACGGAGGGGCTAGGGACTATGGCTACACCTTC.

V usage is TRBV28 and J usage is TRBJ1-5, with 7 bases aligning to TRBD1. Germline CDR1 and CDR2: MDHEN and SYDVKM. CDR3 length equals 16 residues. Trimming at V came to 8 bases and at J to 0 bases, leaving 10 bases not matched to a gene. CDR3: CASRKQGRGSNQPQHF. The CDR3 nucleotides read TGTGCCAGCCGAAAACAGGGGAGAGGTAGCAATCAGCCCCAGCATTTT.

The chain uses TRBV15 and TRBJ2-5; a possible D gene is TRBD1 (5 bases). Germline lookup yields CDR1 LNHNV and CDR2 YYDKDF (reference sequence). The CDR3 runs 13 residues. The germline V and J ends were trimmed by 6 bases and 2 bases, with 10 bases remaining between them. CDR3 in DNA: TGTGCCACCAGTCCGACAGTACAAGAGACCCAGTACTTC. It is translated as CATSPTVQETQYF.

The chain has TRBV14 and TRBJ2-5; the D is unclear. The J call may not be correct, given that the DNA end is closer to TRBJ2-7. Looked up from germline, CDR1 is SGHDN and CDR2 is FVKESK. The CDR3 sequence is 14 residues long. This CDR3 reads CASSQESDPYEQYF. DNA for the CDR3: TGTGCCAGCAGCCAAGAGTCTGATCCCTACGAGCAGTACTTC.

V gene TRBV7-6 combines with J gene TRBJ1-4; weak D call: TRBD1 (6 bases). Trimming removed 5 bases from V and 7 bases from J, with 14 bases in between. Germline CDR1 SGHVS, CDR2 FNYEAQ. This CDR3 contains 14 residues. The CDR3 sequence: CASSPQGMGEKLFF. The CDR3 region has the DNA TGTGCCAGCAGCCCCCAGGGGATGGGTGAAAAACTGTTTTTT.

The V gene is TRBV15, the J gene TRBJ2-3; maybe TRBD2 (7 bases). The germline V gene has CDR1 LNHNV and CDR2 YYDKDF (reference sequence). This CDR3 comprises 15 residues. With 3 bases removed from V and 1 base from J, the gap between germline ends came to 11 bases. The CDR3 DNA reads as TGTGCCACCAGCAGGGGGGAGGGGGGCACAGATACGCAGTATTTT. It yields the protein CATSRGEGGTDTQYF.